This T cell receptor beta chain came from a study of blood T cell repertoires in COVID-19 (TCRdb year 2020). In terms of the full investigation: Samples from collaborators originated in the United States, Italy and Spain and spanned both the acute and convalescent phases of COVID-19. HLA class I and class II types, where available, came from metadata supplied by the sample provider rather than from assay-based typing. Deeply sampled blood TCRbeta repertoires from subjects exposed to, actively infected with, or recovered from COVID-19 were included in the dataset. Nearly every sample came with metadata listing a de-identified subject ID, COVID-19 status, age in years and sex. A freely available public database, intended as a resource for researchers studying the immune response to SARS-CoV-2, is where the repertoires were released. The samples were drawn from two sources: the first 160 participants of the ongoing ImmuneRACE study, and 1,000 to 1,500 subjects contributed by 6 global collaborators. The material from the prospective study consisted of cDNA or gDNA derived from T cells, B-cell-depleted T cells, or PBMCs. What the authors observed across the whole study: The amount of clinical and demographic metadata varied by source and participant and was provided uncurated.

Trimming costs V 3 bases and J 4 bases, and their ends lie 11 bases apart. The CDR3 measures 14 amino acids from cysteine to phenylalanine. This entry keeps only the CDR3 DNA: 42 bases, framed from base 1. CDR1 and CDR2, per the germline V gene, are SGHAT and FQNNGV. Whole blood was collected in K2EDTA tubes by collaborating institutions according to the institutions' own protocols. Collaborator samples were shipped for TCRbeta analysis as frozen whole blood, isolated PBMCs, or DNA extracted from either sample type. As for this clone: The antigen it binds to is not known. The record has no base qualities; no much larger clone is one base away.

The immunoSEQ Assay, a bias-controlled multiplex PCR, was used to amplify TCRbeta CDR3 regions from genomic DNA. In the original analysis: Nucleated cell counts per sample were estimated from amplification of reference gene primers within the assay. Sequence reads were collapsed and filtered to measure the absolute abundance of every unique TCRbeta CDR3 rearrangement. For each sample, productive Simpson clonality was calculated by taking the square root of Simpson's diversity index across productive rearrangements. This immuneACCESS table, as held by TCRdb, lists in-frame sequences with V and J called but not all clones. Of the missing ones, under half trace to an unresolved V gene in checked studies; the others have no known cause. Clonal size and the V and J genes are those of that table, whereas D and trimming came from the DNA. The sample table holds roughly 20,000 clones, of which around nine tenths were seen once. The ten largest clones add up to approximately 10% of the sample.

The chain joins TRBV11-2 to TRBJ2-3; the D segment could be TRBD2, given 6 matching bases. Sequencing was carried out using peripheral blood. This TCR was recovered from a human donor in a cohort sampled during active COVID-19. The DNA sequence is given as TGTGCCAGCAGCTTTCTCGGGAGATCAGATACGCAGTATTTT. It encodes CASSFLGRSDTQYF.